This T cell receptor (beta chain) was identified in a study of blood T cell repertoires in COVID-19. Looking at the study overall: Specimens from acute and convalescent COVID-19 originated in the United States, Italy and Spain. T cells, B-cell-depleted T cells, or PBMCs provided the cDNA or gDNA that served as material.

Per the authors' pipeline: How many nucleated cells were present was estimated from reference gene primer amplification. Sequencing used immunoSEQ multiplex PCR; TCRdb keeps in-frame clones, though not all of them. Clone size and V and J calls were adopted from that table, with D and trimming inferred from the DNA. The sample includes about 520,000 clones, 70% to 90% of them seen just once. In germline, CDR1 is LGHNA, CDR2 YNFKEQ. After removal of 4 bases from V and 1 base from J, the junction contained 15 bases not matched to a gene. The CDR3 runs 19 residues. The sequenced sample consisted of peripheral blood. This sequence joins TRBV4-2 and TRBJ2-3; the match to TRBD2 covers 9 bases. The origin of this receptor is a human donor in a cohort sampled during active COVID-19. This CDR3 reads CASSPSASSGRRGTDTQYF. In DNA form, the CDR3 reads TGTGCCAGCAGCCCAAGCGCCTCCAGCGGGAGGCGCGGCACAGATACGCAGTATTTT.